The 22 T cell receptor beta chains listed next were all sequenced from one sample in a study of T cell responses to AZD1222 COVID-19 vaccine. Data came from immunoSEQ multiplex PCR; TCRdb stores just in-frame clones and leaves some out. The repertoire holds over 45,000 clones, roughly 87% seen once, with 3.9% in the top ten. Specimen: peripheral blood, collected on day 0 of AZD1222 vaccination. The receptors derive from an adult in good health.

The chain uses TRBV5-1 and TRBJ2-7; TRBD1 is a possible D gene (6 bases). The germline gives CDR1 SGHRS, CDR2 YFSETQ. V lost 5 bases and J lost 0, with 12 bases in between. CDR3 length: 14 amino acids. CDR3 in amino acids: CASRTGSSSYEQYF. For the CDR3, the DNA is TGCGCCAGCAGGACAGGTTCTAGCTCCTACGAGCAGTACTTC.

The CDR3 coding sequence is TGCGCCAGCAGCTTGGATCCAGGGGGGTCCGGGGAGCTGTTTTTT. It translates to CASSLDPGGSGELFF. The chain uses TRBV5-1 and TRBJ2-2; the D gene is possibly TRBD1 (7 bases). CDR1 is SGHRS and CDR2 is YFSETQ in the germline V gene. The V end was cut by 0 bases, the J end by 6 bases, with 12 bases between. The CDR3 loop spans 15 amino acids.

This chain joins TRBV5-4 and TRBJ2-1, with D possibly matching TRBD1 (6 bases). CDR1 is SGHNT, CDR2 YYREEE, per germline (reference sequence). CDR3 length: 16 residues. Between the trimmed V and J ends, which lost 0 bases and 5 bases, there was a span of 15 bases. CDR3 coding DNA: TGTGCCAGCAGCTTGGTGGGGGCCGTCCCCGACAATGAGCAGTTCTTC. Translating gives CASSLVGAVPDNEQFF.

The V and J genes are TRBV5-1 and TRBJ2-1, with 11 bases identical to TRBD1. Looked up from germline, CDR1 is SGHRS and CDR2 is YFSETQ. This CDR3 region has 16 residues. V was clipped by 3 bases and J by 8 bases; unmatched bases: 10. The CDR3 nucleotides read TGCGCCAGCAGCTCCTCCGGGACAGGGGGGGTTGATGAGCAGTTCTTC. Protein product: CASSSSGTGGVDEQFF.

The rearrangement links TRBV6-5 to TRBJ2-3; a weak D match, TRBD1 (6 bases). The CDR3 is 16 amino acids. In germline, CDR1 is MNHEY, CDR2 SVGAGI. V lost 4 bases and J 1 base, leaving 15 bases between the germline ends. CDR3 bases: TGTGCCAGCAGTTCCATCAGGGGAGTGGGCACAGATACGCAGTATTTT. Translated, it gives CASSSIRGVGTDTQYF.

The chain uses TRBV3-1 (or the pseudogene TRBV3-2) and TRBJ1-1; D call uncertain. The CDR3 is made up of 12 amino acids. CDR1 LGHDT and CDR2 YNNKEL come from the germline V gene (reference sequence). Trimming left V 3 bases short and J 7 bases short, with 9 bases between. CDR3 region: CASSQVWVEAFF. The CDR3, as DNA: TGTGCCAGCAGCCAGGTATGGGTTGAAGCTTTCTTT.

This chain links TRBV4-3 with TRBJ1-5; TRBD1 agrees at 7 bases. The length of the CDR3 is 16 residues. The V and J ends lost 0 bases and 10 bases, in that order; junction bases with no gene match: 12. Germline CDR1 is LGHNA and CDR2 is YSLEER. For the CDR3, the DNA is TGCGCCAGCAGCCAAGAACGGCAGGGGGGTTTTGGACCCCAGCATTTT. This gives the protein CASSQERQGGFGPQHF.

The chain carries TRBV6-4 and TRBJ2-1; the match to TRBD1 covers 8 bases. Germline V gene sequence: CDR1 MRHNA, CDR2 SNTAGT. J lost 5 bases, V lost 2 bases, and 11 bases had no gene match. The CDR3 covers 17 residues. CDR3 loop: CASSDPGARGRNNEQFF. The CDR3 region has the DNA TGTGCCAGCAGTGACCCTGGGGCCAGGGGGCGCAACAATGAGCAGTTCTTC.

This sequence joins TRBV14 and TRBJ2-5; D unresolved. V was clipped by 5 bases and J by 5 bases, with 12 bases between them. Germline assignment: CDR1 SGHDN and CDR2 FVKESK. The CDR3 spans 13 residues. The CDR3 nucleotides read TGTGCCAGCAGCATTAATCCCGGGGAGACCCAGTACTTC. Amino acid sequence: CASSINPGETQYF.

The count of this clone is one. The chain carries TRBV28 and TRBJ2-7; 7 bases map to TRBD1. The CDR3 extends over 12 amino acids. Germline V CDR1 and CDR2: MDHEN, SYDVKM. The trim removed 9 bases at V and 5 bases at J, leaving 7 bases unmatched. This CDR3 is CASLGGADEQYF. As DNA, the CDR3 is TGTGCCAGTCTAGGGGGCGCCGACGAGCAGTACTTC.

The rearrangement uses TRBV6-5 and TRBJ2-3; TRBD1 matches 11 bases. The CDR3 sequence is 14 residues long. Germline CDR1 is MNHEY and CDR2 is SVGAGI. The junction had 4 bases not matched to a gene; V was cut back by 4 bases and J by 7 bases. Here the CDR3 reads CASSFGQGAYTQYF. The CDR3 DNA follows: TGTGCCAGCAGTTTCGGACAGGGGGCATATACGCAGTATTTT.

The rearrangement joins TRBV11-2 to TRBJ2-1; TRBD2 aligns across 9 bases. CDR3 length: 15 residues. Losses at the gene ends were 3 bases for V and 7 bases for J; bases not matched to a gene: 7. Germline V gene sequence: CDR1 SGHAT, CDR2 FQNNGV. CDR3 DNA sequence: TGTGCCAGCAGCTTGCTGGCGGGGGGGCAGAATGAGCAGTTCTTC. Translating gives CASSLLAGGQNEQFF.

V usage is TRBV15 and J usage is TRBJ1-1; D call uncertain. The CDR3 extends over 14 amino acids. V was clipped by 0 bases and J by 4 bases, with 9 bases between them. The germline V gene has CDR1 LNHNV and CDR2 YYDKDF (reference sequence). CDR3 in amino acids: CATSRDLVTTEAFF. Written as DNA, the CDR3 is TGTGCCACCAGCAGAGATCTGGTTACCACTGAAGCTTTCTTT.

This clone was seen only a few times. V is TRBV2 and J is TRBJ1-6, with 7 positions matching TRBD1. The CDR3 spans 13 residues. The germline V gene encodes CDR1 SNHLY and CDR2 FYNNEI. V was clipped by 8 bases and J by 8 bases; unmatched bases: 6. This CDR3 reads CASSGTAYSPLHF. CDR3 in DNA: TGTGCCAGCTCCGGGACAGCATATTCACCCCTCCACTTT.

This chain connects TRBV29-1 to TRBJ1-1, with D unclear. Germline V CDR1 and CDR2: SQVTM, ANQGSEA. The CDR3 has 14 amino acids. Trimming shortened V by 3 bases and J by 1 base, and 12 bases separated the two germline ends. CDR3 DNA sequence: TGCAGCGTTGACGAGGGAGGTCGGAACACTGAAGCTTTCTTT. This translates into CSVDEGGRNTEAFF.

V usage is TRBV18 and J usage is TRBJ1-1; 8 bases agree with TRBD1. CDR1 is KGHSH and CDR2 is LQKENI in the germline V gene. Unmatched junction bases numbered 5, after V lost 6 bases and J lost 2 bases. This CDR3 is 14 amino acids long. The CDR3 DNA reads TGTGCCAGCTCCTCCGGACAGGGCAACACTGAAGCTTTCTTT. Residues: CASSSGQGNTEAFF. The entire variable domain, with the rest obtained from reference TRBV18 and TRBJ1-1, is as follows: NAGVMQNPRHLVRRRGQEARLRCSPMKGHSHVYWYRQLPEEGLKFMVYLQKENIIDESGMPKERFSAEFPKEGPSILRIQQVVRGDSAAYFCASSSGQGNTEAFFGQGTRLTVV.

The chain employs TRBV29-1 and TRBJ2-7; TRBD1 agrees at 12 bases. The CDR3 has 13 residues. Trimming removed 5 bases from V and 7 bases from J; junction bases left unmatched: 6. Germline-derived CDR1 and CDR2 are SQVTM and ANQGSEA. CDR3 residues: CSVPGQGAREQYF. In DNA form, the CDR3 reads TGCAGCGTTCCGGGACAGGGGGCGCGGGAGCAGTACTTC.

V and J are TRBV27 and TRBJ1-2, with a possible D match to TRBD1 (5 bases). Deletions cut 6 bases from V and 8 bases from J, with 16 bases between. Germline loops: CDR1 MNHEY, CDR2 SMNVEV (reference sequence). This CDR3 has 13 residues. Here the CDR3 DNA reads TGTGCCAGCAGCTATCTCGGGGGAGAAGGCTACACCTTC. This codes for CASSYLGGEGYTF.

This chain joins TRBV6-5 and TRBJ1-1; weak D call: TRBD1 (6 bases). The CDR3 spans 15 residues. The V gene's germline CDR1 is MNHEY and CDR2 SVGAGI. V dropped 2 bases and J dropped 6 bases, with 16 bases sitting between them. The CDR3 protein is CASSYRTGLGPEAFF. The CDR3 DNA reads as TGTGCCAGCAGTTACCGAACAGGGTTGGGCCCTGAAGCTTTCTTT.

The gene calls are TRBV2 and TRBJ1-2; possibly TRBD1 for D (5 bases). Trimming shortened V by 9 bases and J by 6 bases, and 14 bases separated the two germline ends. CDR3 size: 12 residues. Germline V gene lookup returns CDR1 SNHLY and CDR2 FYNNEI. The CDR3 loop reads CASRGEGDGYTF. In nucleotides, the CDR3 is TGTGCCAGTAGGGGCGAGGGCGATGGCTACACCTTC.

The chain couples TRBV3-1 (or the pseudogene TRBV3-2) to TRBJ1-6, with D perhaps matching TRBD1 (6 bases). Trimming shortened V by 4 bases and J by 7 bases, and 8 bases separated the two germline ends. Germline-derived CDR1 and CDR2 are LGHDT and YNNKEL (reference sequence). This CDR3 has 13 amino acids. The CDR3 reads CASSLDRNSPLHF. The CDR3 nucleotides read TGTGCCAGCAGCCTCGACAGGAATTCACCCCTCCACTTT.

This chain connects TRBV7-3 to TRBJ1-2, with TRBD1 matching over 7 bases. This CDR3 has 13 amino acids. V lost 4 bases, J lost 8 bases, and 7 bases stayed unmatched. The germline gives CDR1 SGHTA, CDR2 FQGTGA. The CDR3 loop is CASSSRGGEGYTF. In DNA form, the CDR3 reads TGTGCCAGCAGCTCTAGAGGGGGCGAAGGCTACACCTTC. The full variable domain, its missing parts supplied by reference TRBV7-3 and TRBJ1-2, is GAGVSQTPSNKVTEKGKYVELRCDPISGHTALYWYRQSLGQGPEFLIYFQGTGAADDSGLPNDRFFAVRPEGSVSTLKIQRTERGDSAVYLCASSSRGGEGYTFGSGTRLTVV.